This T cell receptor beta chain was observed in a study of shared T cell receptors in the human thymus. The CDR3 loop spans 16 amino acids. Germline V gene sequence: CDR1 MDHEN, CDR2 SYDVKM. The V and J ends lost 5 bases and 3 bases, in that order; junction bases with no gene match: 9. TCRdb's table, derived via immunoSEQ multiplex PCR, lists solely in-frame clones and lacks some. The sample has about 380,000 clones, 85% to 95% seen once. This receptor was obtained from a human donor. What was sequenced was thymocytes. V usage is TRBV28 and J usage is TRBJ1-3; 8 nucleotides agree with TRBD1. The CDR3 here is CASSINATGVGNTIYF. The DNA for the CDR3 is TGTGCCAGCAGTATAAACGCGACAGGGGTTGGAAACACCATATATTTT. Supplemented by reference TRBV28 and TRBJ1-3, the full variable domain reads DVKVTQSSRYLVKRTGEKVFLECVQDMDHENMFWYRQDPGLGLRLIYFSYDVKMKEKGDIPEGYSVSREKKERFSLILESASTNQTSMYLCASSINATGVGNTIYFGEGSWLTVV.